This T cell receptor (beta chain) was identified in a study of T-cell reconstitution after alpha-beta-depleted transplantation in children. TCRbeta library preparation incorporated unique molecular identifiers. One entry per CDR3 protein, called by TCRdb with MiXCR from the PCR reads. The table records hundreds of thousands of distinct CDR3 sequences, roughly 13% of them present only once. Germline V gene lookup returns CDR1 DFQATT and CDR2 SNEGSKA (reference sequence). CDR3 size: 14 residues. V was cut by 3 bases and J by 0 bases, with 10 bases left in between. V is TRBV20-1 and J is TRBJ2-3; D possibly corresponds to TRBD2 (5 bases). Material: PBMCs, obtained before TCRalphabeta/CD19-depleted stem cell transplant. The sequence was collected from a girl aged 2 to 10 with congenital amegakaryocytic thrombocytopenia, due to receive a stem cell transplant. CDR3 coding DNA: TGCAGTGCTAGGGAGGACCTAAGCACAGATACGCAGTATTTT. It encodes CSAREDLSTDTQYF.